The T cell receptor beta chain described here comes from a study of beta chain features in type 1 diabetes. With 5 bases removed from V and 2 bases from J, the gap between germline ends came to 13 bases. The CDR3 extends over 14 amino acids. Per germline, CDR1 PRHDT and CDR2 FYEKMQ (reference sequence). Study conclusions and caveats: In these data, an HLA type influence on TCRB rearrangement remained unresolved.

Expressed TCRB transcripts were sequenced after all isolated RNA was converted to cDNA. Using immunoSEQ multiplex PCR, the repertoire was profiled, and TCRdb retains in-frame clones only, with some absent. The table shows about 220,000 clones, with about a tenth occurring only once. About this clone: What it recognizes is unknown.

This sequence joins TRBV13 and TRBJ2-7; a weak D match, TRBD1 (6 bases). Source material: central memory CD4+ T cells from blood. This receptor was identified in a man between 18 and 35 years old in good health. The CDR3 coding sequence is TGTGCCAGCAGCCTGGGGGACAAAACCTACGAGCAGTACTTC. As protein: CASSLGDKTYEQYF.